A selection of T cell receptor beta chains follows, all from one sample in a study of T cells after yellow fever vaccination. MiXCR, run by TCRdb on the 5' RACE reads, gives a single entry per CDR3 protein. The sample records some 390,000 distinct CDR3 sequences, about 19% being singletons. The sample consisted of PBMCs, taken before the yellow fever booster vaccination. The source of these receptors is a man aged 18 to 29 who received the YFV17D yellow fever vaccine. CDR3s include the opening cysteine and the closing phenylalanine or tryptophan. Each record gives: J gene, CDR3 length, V gene, CDR3 protein.

>TRBJ2-3|12|TRBV5-1
CASSLIPDTQYF
>TRBJ2-6|18|TRBV20-1
CSARDFRGAASGANVLTF
>TRBJ2-5|14|TRBV29-1
CSVKAWTGWKTQYF
>TRBJ2-1|13|TRBV20-1
CSARGTDNNEQFF
>TRBJ2-2|13|TRBV20-1
CSAIGDRSGELFF
>TRBJ1-5|12|TRBV29-1
CSVGTENQPQHF
>TRBJ2-1|15|TRBV7-6
CASSPGRWGYNEQFF
>TRBJ2-1|13|TRBV20-1
CSARDWGSSEQFF
>TRBJ1-1|10|TRBV12-3/TRBV12-4
CASRGTEAFF
>TRBJ1-5|16|TRBV27
CASRATGQGPWQPQHF